The present entry profiles one TCR beta chain with its context. The antigen is not known. These data are taken from a study of T cell responses to AZD1222 COVID-19 vaccine. Study-level results: Spike-specific TCR breadth rose after two AZD1222 doses, and depth rose as well.

Profiled with immunoSEQ multiplex PCR; TCRdb holds only in-frame clones, not every one. This table has 100,000 to 150,000 clones, 80% to 90% appearing once. This TCR was recovered from an adult in good health. The sample was peripheral blood, taken on day 0 of AZD1222 vaccination.

The CDR3: CASSQDRQRSYGYTF. CDR3 coding DNA: TGCGCCAGCAGCCAAGACCGGCAGCGATCATATGGCTACACCTTC. The J gene is TRBJ1-2, the V gene TRBV4-3; D gene unclear. Trimming shortened V by 0 bases and J by 5 bases, and 13 bases separated the two germline ends. Germline V gene data show CDR1 as LGHNA and CDR2 as YSLEER. This CDR3 is 15 amino acids long.